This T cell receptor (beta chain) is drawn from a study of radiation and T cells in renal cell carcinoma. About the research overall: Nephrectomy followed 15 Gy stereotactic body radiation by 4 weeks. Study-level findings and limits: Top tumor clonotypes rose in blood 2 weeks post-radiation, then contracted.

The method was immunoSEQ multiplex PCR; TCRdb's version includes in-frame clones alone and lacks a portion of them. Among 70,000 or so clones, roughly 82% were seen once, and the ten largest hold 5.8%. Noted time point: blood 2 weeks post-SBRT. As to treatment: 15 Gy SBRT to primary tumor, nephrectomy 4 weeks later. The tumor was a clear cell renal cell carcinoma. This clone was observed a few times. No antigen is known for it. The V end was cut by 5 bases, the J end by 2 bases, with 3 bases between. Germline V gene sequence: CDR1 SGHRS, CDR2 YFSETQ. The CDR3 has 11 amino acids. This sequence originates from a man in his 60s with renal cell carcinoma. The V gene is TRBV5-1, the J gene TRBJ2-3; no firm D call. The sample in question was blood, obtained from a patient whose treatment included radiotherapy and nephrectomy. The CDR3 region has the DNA TGCGCCAGCAGTATCACAGATACGCAGTATTTT. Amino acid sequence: CASSITDTQYF.